This is a list of T cell receptor beta chains from one sample in a study of cytomegalovirus exposure and HLA in healthy donors. Produced via immunoSEQ multiplex PCR; TCRdb's table is partial and in-frame only. This sample yields more than 100,000 clones, of which 8.9% are seen a single time; approximately 7.5% belongs to the top ten. Source material: PBMCs. The receptor source for this set is a woman in her thirties or forties in good health and CMV-seropositive. Both conserved end residues are part of each CDR3. A D gene is named only where the DNA matches it firmly. The listing skips clone size in some rows; elsewhere it reads once, few, many or a size class.

CDR3 DNA: TGTGCCAGCAGCTCCTCCGGGGGTGGGGGGGCCAATGAGCAGTTCTTC
CDR3 protein: CASSSSGGGGANEQFF
V gene: TRBV7-3
clone size: NA
J gene: TRBJ2-1
D gene: NA

CDR3 DNA: TGCGCCAGCAGTGATGGGGGGGGTAACACTGAAGCTTTCTTT
CDR3 protein: CASSDGGGNTEAFF
V gene: TRBV10-2
clone size: NA
J gene: TRBJ1-1
D gene: NA

CDR3 DNA: TGTGCCAGTAGTATTAGCAGGGGGCGCGGGGAAAAACTGTTTTTT
CDR3 protein: CASSISRGRGEKLFF
V gene: TRBV19
clone size: NA
J gene: TRBJ1-4
D gene: TRBD1

CDR3 DNA: TGCGCCAGTGAGGCAGGGACAGGGAACACTGAAGCTTTCTTT
CDR3 protein: CASEAGTGNTEAFF
V gene: TRBV5-1
clone size: few
J gene: TRBJ1-1
D gene: TRBD1

CDR3 DNA: TGTGCCGCGCGGACAGTTTCGGGCAATCAGCCCCAGCATTTT
CDR3 protein: CAARTVSGNQPQHF
V gene: TRBV6-5
clone size: few
J gene: TRBJ1-5
D gene: NA

CDR3 DNA: TGTGCCAGCAGAACCGACAGGGTGCAGCCCCAGCATTTT
CDR3 protein: CASRTDRVQPQHF
V gene: TRBV6-6
clone size: NA
J gene: TRBJ1-5
D gene: TRBD1

CDR3 DNA: TGTGCCAGCAGCGTAGGCGGGGGAAGAGATACGCAGTATTTT
CDR3 protein: CASSVGGGRDTQYF
V gene: TRBV9
clone size: NA
J gene: TRBJ2-3
D gene: TRBD2

CDR3 DNA: TGCGCCAGCAGAGTCCAGGGGATGAACACTGAAGCTTTCTTT
CDR3 protein: CASRVQGMNTEAFF
V gene: TRBV5-1
clone size: few
J gene: TRBJ1-1
D gene: NA

CDR3 DNA: TGTGCCAGCAGCCTCGGGACAGTCAATCAGCCCCAGCATTTT
CDR3 protein: CASSLGTVNQPQHF
V gene: TRBV6-1
clone size: few
J gene: TRBJ1-5
D gene: TRBD1

CDR3 DNA: TGTGCCAGCAGCTTAGAGGCAGGGTTGAACCAGCCCCAGCATTTT
CDR3 protein: CASSLEAGLNQPQHF
V gene: TRBV7-2
clone size: few
J gene: TRBJ1-5
D gene: NA

CDR3 DNA: TGTGCCAGCAGCTCGAGGGTTCTAATGAACACTGAAGCTTTCTTT
CDR3 protein: CASSSRVLMNTEAFF
V gene: TRBV5-5
clone size: few
J gene: TRBJ1-1
D gene: NA

CDR3 DNA: TGCGCCAGCAGCCGACAGAGCCTGAACACTGAAGCTTTCTTT
CDR3 protein: CASSRQSLNTEAFF
V gene: TRBV5-1
clone size: NA
J gene: TRBJ1-1
D gene: NA

CDR3 DNA: TGTGCCAGTAGTGGGGACAGAGAAGGTTCACCCCTCCACTTT
CDR3 protein: CASSGDREGSPLHF
V gene: TRBV19
clone size: few
J gene: TRBJ1-6
D gene: TRBD1

CDR3 DNA: TGCGCCAGCAGCCAAGAGTGGCAGGGTGTGTACAATGAGCAGTTCTTC
CDR3 protein: CASSQEWQGVYNEQFF
V gene: TRBV4-1
clone size: NA
J gene: TRBJ2-1
D gene: NA

CDR3 DNA: TGCGCCAGCAGCCGGAGCGGGGGGCCCTACAATGAGCAGTTCTTC
CDR3 protein: CASSRSGGPYNEQFF
V gene: TRBV4-1
clone size: NA
J gene: TRBJ2-1
D gene: TRBD2

CDR3 DNA: TGTGCCATCAGTGGCCCAGGGGAAGATACGCAGTATTTT
CDR3 protein: CAISGPGEDTQYF
V gene: TRBV10-3
clone size: few
J gene: TRBJ2-3
D gene: NA